The sequence of this TCR beta chain was determined in a study of blood T cell repertoires in COVID-19. Study context: Samples of COVID-19 (acute and convalescent) were obtained from the United States, Italy and Spain.

This CDR3 contains 15 residues. The germline gives CDR1 SGHTA, CDR2 FQGNSA. The trim removed 3 bases at V and 5 bases at J, leaving 9 bases unmatched. Per the authors' pipeline: Counts of nucleated cells, estimated from reference gene primer amplification, were obtained. Produced via immunoSEQ multiplex PCR; TCRdb's table is partial and in-frame only. V, J and clone size reflect that table, while D and trimming were determined from the DNA. The data hold around 190,000 clones, with 80% to 85% observed a single time. Sample: peripheral blood. This chain uses TRBV7-2 with TRBJ2-7; 8 nucleotides match TRBD2. This receptor was obtained from a woman aged 65 to 85 with COVID-19, enrolled during active disease. The CDR3 region is CASSFSGTTGNEQYF. The DNA for the CDR3 is TGTGCCAGCAGCTTTAGCGGGACCACGGGTAACGAGCAGTACTTC.